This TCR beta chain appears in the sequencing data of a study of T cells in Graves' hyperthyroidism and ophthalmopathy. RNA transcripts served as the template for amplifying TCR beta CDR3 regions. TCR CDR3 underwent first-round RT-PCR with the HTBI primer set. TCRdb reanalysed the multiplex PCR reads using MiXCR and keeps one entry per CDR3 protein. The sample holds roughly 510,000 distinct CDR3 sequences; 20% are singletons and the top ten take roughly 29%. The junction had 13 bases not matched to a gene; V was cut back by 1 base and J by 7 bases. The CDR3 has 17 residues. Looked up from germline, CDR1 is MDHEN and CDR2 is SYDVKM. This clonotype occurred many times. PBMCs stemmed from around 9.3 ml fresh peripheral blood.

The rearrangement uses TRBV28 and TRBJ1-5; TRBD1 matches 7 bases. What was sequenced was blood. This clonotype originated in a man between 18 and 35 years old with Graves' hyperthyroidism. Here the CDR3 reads CASSLSRLGQVYQPQHF. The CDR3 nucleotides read TGTGCCAGCAGTTTATCTCGACTCGGACAGGTATACCAGCCCCAGCATTTT.